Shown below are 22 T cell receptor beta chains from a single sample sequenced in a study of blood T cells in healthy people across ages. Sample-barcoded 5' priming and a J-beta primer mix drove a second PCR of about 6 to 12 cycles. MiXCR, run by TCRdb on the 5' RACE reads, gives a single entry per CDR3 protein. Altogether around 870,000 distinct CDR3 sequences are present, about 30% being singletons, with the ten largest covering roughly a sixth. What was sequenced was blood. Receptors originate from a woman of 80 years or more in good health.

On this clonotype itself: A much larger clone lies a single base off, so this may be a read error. The CDR3 nucleotides are TGTGCCGGCAGTTTACGATGGGGCAATGAGCAGTTCTTC. Translating gives CAGSLRWGNEQFF. The chain couples TRBV27 to TRBJ2-1; D gene uncertain. Germline CDR1 is MNHEY and CDR2 is SMNVEV (reference sequence). The CDR3 sequence is 13 residues long.

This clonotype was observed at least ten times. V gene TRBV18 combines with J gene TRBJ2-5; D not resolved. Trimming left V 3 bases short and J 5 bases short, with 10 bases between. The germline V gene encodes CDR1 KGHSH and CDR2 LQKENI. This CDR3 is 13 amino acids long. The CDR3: CASSPSYLETQYF. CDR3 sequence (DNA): TGTGCCAGCTCACCGTCATATTTGGAGACCCAGTACTTC.

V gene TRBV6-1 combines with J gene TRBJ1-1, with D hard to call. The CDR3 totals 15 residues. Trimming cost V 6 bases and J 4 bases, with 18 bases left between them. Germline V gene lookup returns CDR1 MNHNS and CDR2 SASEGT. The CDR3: CASRLEGDSSTEAFF. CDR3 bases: TGTGCCAGCAGATTGGAGGGCGATTCGTCCACTGAAGCTTTCTTT.

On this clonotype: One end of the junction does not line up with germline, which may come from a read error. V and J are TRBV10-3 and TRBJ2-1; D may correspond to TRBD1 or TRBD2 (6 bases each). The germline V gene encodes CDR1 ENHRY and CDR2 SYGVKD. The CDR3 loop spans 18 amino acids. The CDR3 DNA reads TGTGTCATCGGCGGGCCATCCCCCGGGGGCCCGATCTACAATGGGCAGTTCTTC. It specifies CVIGGPSPGGPIYNGQFF.

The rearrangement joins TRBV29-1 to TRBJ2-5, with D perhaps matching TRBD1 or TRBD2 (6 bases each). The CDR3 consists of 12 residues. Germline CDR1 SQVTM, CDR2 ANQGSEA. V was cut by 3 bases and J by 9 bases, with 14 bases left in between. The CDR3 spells CSVDDGGPAQYF. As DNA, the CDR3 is TGCAGCGTTGATGATGGGGGGCCGGCCCAGTACTTC.

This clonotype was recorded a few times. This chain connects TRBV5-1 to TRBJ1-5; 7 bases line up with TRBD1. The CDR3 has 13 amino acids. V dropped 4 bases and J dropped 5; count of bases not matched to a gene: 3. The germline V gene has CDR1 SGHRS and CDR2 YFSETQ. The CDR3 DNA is TGCGCCAGCAGCCCGGGGACAGATCAGCCCCAGCATTTT. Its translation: CASSPGTDQPQHF.

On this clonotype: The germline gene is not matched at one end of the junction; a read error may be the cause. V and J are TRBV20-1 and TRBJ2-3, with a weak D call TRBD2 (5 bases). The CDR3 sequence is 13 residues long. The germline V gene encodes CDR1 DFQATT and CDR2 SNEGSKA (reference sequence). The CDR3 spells CSASLGVKDTRYF. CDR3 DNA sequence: TGCAGTGCTAGCTTGGGAGTGAAAGATACGCGGTATTTT.

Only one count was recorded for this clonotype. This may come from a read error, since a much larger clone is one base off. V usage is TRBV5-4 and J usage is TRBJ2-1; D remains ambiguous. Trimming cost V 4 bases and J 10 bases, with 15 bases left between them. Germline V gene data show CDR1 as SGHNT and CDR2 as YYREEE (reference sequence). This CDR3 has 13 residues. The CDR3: CASSGAQIEEQFF. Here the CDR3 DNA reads TGTGCCAGCAGCGGAGCCCAGATCGAGGAGCAGTTCTTC.

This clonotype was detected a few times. The CDR3 sequence is CASSLGWGQGNEKLFF. For the CDR3, the DNA is TGTGCCAGCAGCCTTGGATGGGGACAGGGCAATGAAAAACTGTTTTTT. This chain uses TRBV7-8 with TRBJ1-4, with 9 bases matching TRBD1. In germline, CDR1 is SGHVS, CDR2 FQNEAQ. The V gene end was trimmed by 5 bases and the J gene end by 5 bases; junction bases not matched to a gene: 9. The CDR3 runs to 16 residues.

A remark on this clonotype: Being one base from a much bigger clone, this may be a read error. The CDR3 sequence is CASPPDRGPYEQYF. In DNA, the CDR3 is TGTGCCAGCCCTCCGGACAGGGGGCCCTACGAGCAGTACTTC. The chain has TRBV6-2 or TRBV6-3 and TRBJ2-4, with 11 bases matching TRBD1. The end of the DNA fits TRBJ2-7 better, so the J call may be wrong. The CDR3 totals 14 residues. The V gene's germline CDR1 is MNHEY and CDR2 SVGEGT.

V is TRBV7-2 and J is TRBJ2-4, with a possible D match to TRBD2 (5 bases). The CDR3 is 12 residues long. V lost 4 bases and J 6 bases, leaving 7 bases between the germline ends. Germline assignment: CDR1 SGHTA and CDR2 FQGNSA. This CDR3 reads CASSSSGNIQYF. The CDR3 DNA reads TGTGCCAGCAGCTCCAGCGGAAACATTCAGTACTTC.

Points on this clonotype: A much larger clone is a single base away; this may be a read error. CDR3 sequence (DNA): TGCAGTGCCAGCGGGCGAGAGTACGAAAACACTGAAGCTTTCTTT. It codes for CSASGREYENTEAFF. The rearrangement links TRBV20-1 to TRBJ1-1; no firm D call. CDR3 size: 15 residues. Germline lookup yields CDR1 DFQATT and CDR2 SNEGSKA (reference sequence). The V gene lost 6 bases and the J gene lost 2 bases, with 19 bases spanning the gap.

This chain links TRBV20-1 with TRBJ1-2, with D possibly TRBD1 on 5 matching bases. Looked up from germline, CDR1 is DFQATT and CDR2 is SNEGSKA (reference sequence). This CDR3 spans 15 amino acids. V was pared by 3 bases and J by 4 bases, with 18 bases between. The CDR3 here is CSARSGANSFYGYTF. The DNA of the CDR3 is TGCAGTGCTAGGAGTGGGGCTAATTCCTTCTATGGCTACACCTTC.

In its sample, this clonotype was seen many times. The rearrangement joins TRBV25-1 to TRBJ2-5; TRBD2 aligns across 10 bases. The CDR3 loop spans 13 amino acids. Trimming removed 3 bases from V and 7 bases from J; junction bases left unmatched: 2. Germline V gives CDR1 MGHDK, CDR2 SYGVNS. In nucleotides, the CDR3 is TGTGCCAGCAGTGAGGTAGCGGGAGGGACCCAGTACTTC. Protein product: CASSEVAGGTQYF.

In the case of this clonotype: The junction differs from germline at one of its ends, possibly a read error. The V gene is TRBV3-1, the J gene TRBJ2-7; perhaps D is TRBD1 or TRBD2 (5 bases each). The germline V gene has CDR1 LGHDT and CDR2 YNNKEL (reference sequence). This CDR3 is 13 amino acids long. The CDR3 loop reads CAGSQDGGNEQYF. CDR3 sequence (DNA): TGTGCCGGCAGCCAAGATGGGGGTAATGAGCAGTACTTC.

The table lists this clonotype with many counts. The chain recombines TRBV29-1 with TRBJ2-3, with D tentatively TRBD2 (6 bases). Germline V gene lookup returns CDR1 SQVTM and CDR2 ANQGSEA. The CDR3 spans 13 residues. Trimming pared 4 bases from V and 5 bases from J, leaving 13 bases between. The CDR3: CSVGAGLLDTQYF. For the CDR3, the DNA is TGCAGCGTTGGTGCGGGGTTACTAGATACGCAGTATTTT.

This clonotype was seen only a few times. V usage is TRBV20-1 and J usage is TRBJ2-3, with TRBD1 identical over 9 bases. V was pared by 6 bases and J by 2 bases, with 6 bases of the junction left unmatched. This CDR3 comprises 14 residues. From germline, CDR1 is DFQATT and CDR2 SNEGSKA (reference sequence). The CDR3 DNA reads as TGCAGTGCCTGGACAGGGGAACCCACAGATACGCAGTATTTT. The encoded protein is CSAWTGEPTDTQYF.

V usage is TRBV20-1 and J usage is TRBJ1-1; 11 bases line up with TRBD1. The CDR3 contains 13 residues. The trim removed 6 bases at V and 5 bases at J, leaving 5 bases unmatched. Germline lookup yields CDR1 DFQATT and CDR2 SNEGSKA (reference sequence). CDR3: CSAEGQGGTEAFF. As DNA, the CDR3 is TGCAGTGCAGAGGGACAGGGGGGGACTGAAGCTTTCTTT.

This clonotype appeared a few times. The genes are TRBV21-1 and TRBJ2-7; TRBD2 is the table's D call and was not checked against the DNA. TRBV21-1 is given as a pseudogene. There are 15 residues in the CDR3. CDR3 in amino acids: CASSRLAGGVYEQYF. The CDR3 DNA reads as TGTGCCAGCAGCAGACTAGCGGGGGGGGTTTACGAGCAGTACTTC.

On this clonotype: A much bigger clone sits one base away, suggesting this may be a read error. CDR3 DNA sequence: TGTGCCAGCAGCGTAGACGCCGACTATGGCTACACCTTC. The encoded protein is CASSVDADYGYTF. The chain employs TRBV9 and TRBJ1-2; unclear D gene. CDR1 and CDR2 (germline): SGDLS, YYNGEE. The CDR3 runs 13 residues. Trimming took off 0 bases at V and 3 bases at J, with 6 bases between the two ends. Looking up the rest from reference TRBV9 and TRBJ1-2 gives the full variable domain: DSGVTQTPKHLITATGQRVTLRCSPRSGDLSVYWYQQSLDQGLQFLIQYYNGEERAKGNILERFSAQQFPDLHSELNLSSLELGDSALYFCASSVDADYGYTFGSGTRLTVV.

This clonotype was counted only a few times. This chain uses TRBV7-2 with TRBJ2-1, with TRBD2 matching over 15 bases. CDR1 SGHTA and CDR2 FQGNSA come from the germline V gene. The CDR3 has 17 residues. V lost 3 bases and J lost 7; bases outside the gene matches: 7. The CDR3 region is CASSFPGLAGGGNEQFF. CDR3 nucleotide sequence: TGTGCCAGCAGCTTTCCGGGACTAGCGGGGGGAGGGAATGAGCAGTTCTTC.

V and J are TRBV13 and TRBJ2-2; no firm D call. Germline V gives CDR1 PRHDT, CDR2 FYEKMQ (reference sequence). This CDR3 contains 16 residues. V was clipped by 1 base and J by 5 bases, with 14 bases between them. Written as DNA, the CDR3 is TGTGCCAGCAGCTTAGAGGGATCAATAGTGACCGGGGAGCTGTTTTTT. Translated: CASSLEGSIVTGELFF.